This TCR beta chain was sequenced during a study of T cell repertoires in cytomegalovirus infection. Across the study: Public TCR beta signatures indicated both CMV infection and matching HLA type.

The CDR3 is made up of 15 amino acids. Trimming cost V 5 bases and J 4 bases; bases outside gene matches: 9. The germline V gene has CDR1 SGHTA and CDR2 FQGTGA. TCRdb re-analysed the reads in MiXCR, keeping a single row per CDR3 protein. The data show about 900,000 distinct CDR3 sequences, with 31% seen just once and 13% held by the top ten. This clonotype was counted at least ten times. Its antigen is still unknown. The sequence was obtained from a human donor in good health (CMV status not recorded). Some clones in this sample may be carry-over from other donors' samples. This sample comprised cultured CD8+ T cells from PBMCs, obtained from culture after CMV antigen stimulation. The rearrangement uses TRBV7-3 and TRBJ2-5, with 8 bases lining up with TRBD2. The CDR3, as DNA: TGTGCCAGCAGCCCCATCGGGGGGGCGGGAGAGACCCAGTACTTC. The encoded protein is CASSPIGGAGETQYF.